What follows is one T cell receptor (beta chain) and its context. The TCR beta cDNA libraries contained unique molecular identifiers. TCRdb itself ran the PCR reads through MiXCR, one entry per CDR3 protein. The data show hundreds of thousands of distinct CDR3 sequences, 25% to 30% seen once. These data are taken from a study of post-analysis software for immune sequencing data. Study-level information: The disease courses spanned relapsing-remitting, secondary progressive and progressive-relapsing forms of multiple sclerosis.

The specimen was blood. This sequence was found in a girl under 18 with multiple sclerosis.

The CDR3 reads CASSKSPEQFF. CDR3 DNA sequence: TGTGCCAGCAGTAAATCGCCGGAGCAGTTCTTC. This chain joins TRBV2 and TRBJ2-1; D unresolved. Germline V CDR1 and CDR2: SNHLY, FYNNEI. V dropped 5 bases and J dropped 10 bases, with 9 bases sitting between them. CDR3 length: 11 residues.